These 27 T cell receptor beta chains originate from one sample sequenced in a study of cytomegalovirus exposure and HLA in healthy donors. The PCR employed 60 Vbeta primers together with 13 Jbeta primers. Produced via immunoSEQ multiplex PCR; TCRdb's table is partial and in-frame only. The table includes fewer than 200,000 clones, 65% to 80% detected once. The sample was PBMCs. The receptors originated from a woman aged 40 to 55 in good health and CMV-seronegative.

This rearrangement joins TRBV30 to TRBJ2-7, with D possibly matching TRBD2 (5 bases). V lost 0 bases, J lost 9 bases, and 18 bases lay in between. The CDR3 runs 14 residues. Germline V gene sequence: CDR1 GTSNPN, CDR2 SVGIG (reference sequence). CDR3 residues: CAWSVHGGRGGQYF. CDR3 bases: TGTGCCTGGAGTGTACATGGAGGCCGCGGTGGGCAGTACTTC.

The rearrangement links TRBV19 to TRBJ2-7, with D possibly TRBD2 on 6 matching bases. Trimming left V 2 bases short and J 3 bases short, with 17 bases between. The CDR3 is 16 residues long. Germline V gives CDR1 LNHDA, CDR2 SQIVND (reference sequence). The CDR3 protein is CASSIWKGGPIYEQYF. As DNA, the CDR3 is TGTGCCAGTAGTATATGGAAAGGAGGGCCGATCTACGAGCAGTACTTC.

This chain uses TRBV5-1 with TRBJ2-1; TRBD1 matches at 8 bases. The CDR3 totals 14 residues. CDR1 is SGHRS, CDR2 YFSETQ, per germline. V lost 2 bases to trimming and J lost 6 bases; unmatched junction nucleotides: 4. The DNA for the CDR3 is TGCGCCAGCAGCTTAGTGACAGGGGTCAATGAGCAGTTCTTC. Its translation: CASSLVTGVNEQFF.

The chain has TRBV7-9 and TRBJ2-2; 13 positions agree with TRBD2. The CDR3 has 15 residues. Germline CDR1 and CDR2: SEHNR and FQNEAQ (reference sequence). With V trimmed by 4 bases and J by 5 bases, 1 base remained unmatched. CDR3 region: CASSSTSGGTGELFF. CDR3 DNA sequence: TGTGCCAGCAGCTCGACTAGCGGGGGGACCGGGGAGCTGTTTTTT.

The chain joins TRBV10-3 to TRBJ2-7; no clear D gene. V was shortened by 10 bases and J by 0 bases, with 10 bases between the two germline ends. CDR3 length: 12 residues. CDR1 is ENHRY and CDR2 is SYGVKD in the germline V gene. CDR3 sequence (DNA): TGTGCCACTGAGGCTCCCTCCTACGAGCAGTACTTC. The encoded protein is CATEAPSYEQYF.

This clone was observed once. This sequence joins TRBV6-5 and TRBJ1-1; the D is unclear. The germline V gene has CDR1 MNHEY and CDR2 SVGAGI. This CDR3 has 14 residues. The V gene lost 6 bases and the J gene lost 4 bases, with 15 bases spanning the gap. CDR3 amino acids: CASSHGKGSTEAFF. CDR3 sequence (DNA): TGTGCCAGCAGCCACGGGAAAGGGAGCACTGAAGCTTTCTTT.

This chain joins TRBV7-2 and TRBJ2-2; D may be TRBD1 (6 bases). The V end lost 8 bases, the J end lost 2 bases, and 12 bases lay between the germline ends. Germline values: CDR1 SGHTA, CDR2 FQGNSA. This CDR3 spans 14 amino acids. CDR3 bases: TGTGCCAGCCGCCGACAGGACAACACCGGGGAGCTGTTTTTT. This sequence encodes CASRRQDNTGELFF.

In DNA form, the CDR3 reads TGTGCCAGCAGCGGACACGACAGGGGGCGCGACAACGAGCAGTACTTC. It is translated as CASSGHDRGRDNEQYF. This chain uses TRBV11-3 with TRBJ2-7, with TRBD1 matching 10 bases. Germline trimming cut 5 bases from V and 5 bases from J; bases unmatched to any gene: 12. Germline V gene lookup returns CDR1 SGHNT and CDR2 YENEEA. The length of the CDR3 is 16 residues.

CDR3 in DNA: TGCGCCAGCAGACTATCGGGACAGAACACAGATACGCAGTATTTT. Translating gives CASRLSGQNTDTQYF. The chain employs TRBV5-1 and TRBJ2-3; TRBD1 aligns across 7 bases. Trimming cost V 5 bases and J 2 bases; bases outside gene matches: 8. This CDR3 has 15 amino acids. Germline assignment: CDR1 SGHRS and CDR2 YFSETQ.

This clone was seen a handful of times. The rearrangement uses TRBV13 and TRBJ1-1; D is unclear. Trimming took 5 bases from V and 4 from J, leaving 11 bases between them. The CDR3 runs 13 residues. The germline V gene encodes CDR1 PRHDT and CDR2 FYEKMQ (reference sequence). Here the CDR3 reads CASSPTGSTEAFF. The DNA of the CDR3 is TGTGCCAGCAGCCCAACTGGGAGCACTGAAGCTTTCTTT.

This chain uses TRBV14 with TRBJ2-7, with a weak D call TRBD2 (5 bases). The germline CDR1 and CDR2 sequences are SGHDN and FVKESK. V gave up 3 bases and J gave up 6 bases, with 15 bases separating them. CDR3 size: 14 residues. The CDR3 coding sequence is TGTGCCAGCAGCCAGCCGGGGATCTCCGGCGAGCAGTACTTC. Its translation: CASSQPGISGEQYF.

The chain links TRBV9 to TRBJ1-1; TRBD1 matches at 7 bases. This CDR3 has 17 amino acids. The ends lost 0 bases at V and 3 bases at J; junction bases unmatched: 11. Germline V lookup: CDR1 SGDLS, CDR2 YYNGEE. The CDR3 spells CASSVAPGGGYDTEAFF. Written as DNA, the CDR3 is TGTGCCAGCAGCGTAGCCCCTGGAGGGGGCTATGACACTGAAGCTTTCTTT.

The chain has TRBV9 and TRBJ1-2; 7 bases are a match to TRBD1. The CDR3 runs to 14 residues. Trimming at V came to 4 bases and at J to 2 bases, leaving 5 bases not matched to a gene. Germline values: CDR1 SGDLS, CDR2 YYNGEE. CDR3 region: CASSPDRVNYGYTF. Here the CDR3 DNA reads TGTGCCAGCAGCCCAGACAGGGTCAACTATGGCTACACCTTC.

This clone has only one observation. This chain connects TRBV28 to TRBJ1-2; TRBD1 is a possible D gene (6 bases). This CDR3 is built from 16 residues. Trimming took off 2 bases at V and 8 bases at J, with 21 bases between the two ends. Germline CDR1 is MDHEN and CDR2 is SYDVKM. CDR3 loop: CASSLGGRGGAPGYTF. DNA of the CDR3: TGTGCCAGCAGTTTAGGTGGGCGTGGGGGGGCGCCGGGCTACACCTTC.

This chain joins TRBV6-5 and TRBJ1-2, with D tentatively TRBD1 (5 bases). CDR3 length equals 14 residues. CDR1 is MNHEY, CDR2 SVGAGI, per germline. With 5 bases removed from V and 0 bases from J, the gap between germline ends came to 10 bases. The CDR3 DNA reads TGTGCCAGCAGTGAAGACAGAGCTAACTATGGCTACACCTTC. Encoded protein: CASSEDRANYGYTF.

This clone was seen just once. The V and J genes are TRBV5-5 and TRBJ2-1; no clear D gene. V lost 0 bases to trimming and J lost 9 bases, with 4 bases between them. The CDR3 runs to 11 residues. Germline lookup yields CDR1 SGHKS and CDR2 YYEKEE (reference sequence). The CDR3 here is CASSLAREQFF. Here the CDR3 DNA reads TGTGCCAGCAGCTTGGCCCGTGAGCAGTTCTTC.

This clone was detected a few times. V is TRBV19 and J is TRBJ1-6, with a tentative D call TRBD1 (5 bases). In germline, CDR1 is LNHDA, CDR2 SQIVND (reference sequence). V was pared by 3 bases and J by 10 bases, with 16 bases between. The CDR3 spans 15 residues. The CDR3 nucleotides read TGTGCCAGTAGTATCTCACAGGCCCTGGGCTCACCCCTCCACTTT. Translated: CASSISQALGSPLHF.

This sequence joins TRBV2 and TRBJ1-4, with D perhaps matching TRBD1 (6 bases). This CDR3 contains 15 residues. V was shortened by 1 base and J by 4 bases, with 10 bases between the two germline ends. The germline CDR1 and CDR2 sequences are SNHLY and FYNNEI. CDR3 DNA sequence: TGTGCCAGCAGTGAAGGGCAGGGGCTTAATGAAAAACTGTTTTTT. It translates to CASSEGQGLNEKLFF.

V is TRBV10-3 and J is TRBJ2-1, with TRBD2 matching 8 bases. The germline CDR1 and CDR2 sequences are ENHRY and SYGVKD. The CDR3 totals 13 residues. V shed 7 bases, J shed 5 bases, and the junction held 4 bases outside the gene matches. As DNA, the CDR3 is TGTGCCATCACCCCGGGGGGGAACAATGAGCAGTTCTTC. This codes for CAITPGGNNEQFF.

This clone was observed many times. The chain carries TRBV4-1 and TRBJ1-5; D remains unclear. CDR1 and CDR2 from the germline V gene are MGHRA and YSYEKL. CDR3 length: 16 amino acids. The V end lost 4 bases, the J end lost 1 base, and 14 bases lay between the germline ends. The CDR3 coding sequence is TGCGCCAGCAGCCCCACGGCGGGTATGAGCAATCAGCCCCAGCATTTT. Protein product: CASSPTAGMSNQPQHF.

The chain is built from TRBV19 and TRBJ1-2; 8 nucleotides agree with TRBD1. The CDR3 sequence is 17 residues long. Trimming at V came to 3 bases and at J to 1 base, leaving 10 bases not matched to a gene. The germline V gene has CDR1 LNHDA and CDR2 SQIVND (reference sequence). CDR3 sequence: CASSMRVIDRGNYGYTF. The DNA of the CDR3 is TGTGCCAGTAGTATGCGTGTTATCGACAGGGGTAACTATGGCTACACCTTC.

The chain joins TRBV5-1 to TRBJ1-3; D ambiguous. Per the germline V gene, CDR1 is SGHRS and CDR2 is YFSETQ. V dropped 3 bases and J dropped 4 bases, with 8 bases sitting between them. The CDR3 totals 13 residues. The CDR3 sequence: CASSSPTGNTIYF. CDR3 nucleotides: TGCGCCAGCAGCTCCCCGACAGGAAACACCATATATTTT.

The chain recombines TRBV27 with TRBJ1-4; 7 positions match TRBD1. With 0 bases clipped from V and 4 bases from J, the junction kept 11 bases outside the gene matches. CDR1 and CDR2 (germline): MNHEY, SMNVEV (reference sequence). CDR3 length: 18 residues. CDR3 loop: CASSLSRQGRSLNEKLFF. The CDR3 DNA sequence: TGTGCCAGCAGTTTATCCCGACAGGGACGAAGCCTTAATGAAAAACTGTTTTTT.

V is TRBV5-4 and J is TRBJ2-1, with D maybe TRBD1 (5 bases). The germline CDR1 and CDR2 sequences are SGHNT and YYREEE (reference sequence). V was cut by 3 bases and J by 4 bases, with 20 bases left in between. The CDR3 is 17 amino acids. For the CDR3, the DNA is TGTGCCAGCAGCTGGCCAGTGGGGCGCCAAAGTTACAATGAGCAGTTCTTC. Protein product: CASSWPVGRQSYNEQFF.

This rearrangement joins TRBV6-5 to TRBJ2-7; 8 bases line up with TRBD1. V shed 4 bases and J 6 bases; nucleotides not matched to a gene: 11. This CDR3 is built from 15 residues. Germline loops: CDR1 MNHEY, CDR2 SVGAGI. The CDR3 region has the DNA TGTGCCAGCAGTTTCTTGGACAGGGTTAGAGGCGAGCAGTACTTC. Translated: CASSFLDRVRGEQYF.

V and J are TRBV10-2 and TRBJ1-2; D remains unclear. The CDR3 covers 16 residues. With 6 bases removed from V and 3 bases from J, the gap between germline ends came to 20 bases. Germline V gene lookup returns CDR1 WSHSY and CDR2 SAAADI. CDR3: CASRPPPETPDYGYTF. CDR3 nucleotide sequence: TGCGCCAGCAGACCACCACCGGAGACTCCGGACTATGGCTACACCTTC.

J is TRBJ2-7 and V is TRBV4-2; perhaps TRBD2 as D (6 bases). The CDR3 covers 15 residues. Germline lookup yields CDR1 LGHNA and CDR2 YNFKEQ. Trimming pared 2 bases from V and 1 base from J, leaving 12 bases between. As DNA, the CDR3 is TGTGCCAGCAGCCAAACGGAGGGGCCTTCCTACGAGCAGTACTTC. Protein sequence: CASSQTEGPSYEQYF.